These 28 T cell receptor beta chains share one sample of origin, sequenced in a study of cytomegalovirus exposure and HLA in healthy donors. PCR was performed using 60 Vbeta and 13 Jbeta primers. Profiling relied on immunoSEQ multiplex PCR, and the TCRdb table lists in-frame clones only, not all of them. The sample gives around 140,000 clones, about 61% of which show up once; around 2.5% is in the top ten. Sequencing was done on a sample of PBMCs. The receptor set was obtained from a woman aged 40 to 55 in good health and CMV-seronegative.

The CDR3 sequence is CASSAQDRGSNQPQHF. For the CDR3, the DNA is TGTGCCAGCAGTGCACAAGACAGGGGTAGCAATCAGCCCCAGCATTTT. The rearrangement uses TRBV6-1 and TRBJ1-5; TRBD1 matches at 8 bases. With V trimmed by 4 bases and J by 0 bases, 5 bases remained unmatched. The length of the CDR3 is 16 residues. Germline loops: CDR1 MNHNS, CDR2 SASEGT.

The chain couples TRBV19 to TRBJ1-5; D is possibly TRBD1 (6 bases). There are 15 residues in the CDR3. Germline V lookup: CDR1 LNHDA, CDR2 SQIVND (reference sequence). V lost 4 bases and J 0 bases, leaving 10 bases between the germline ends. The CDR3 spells CASSTGARSNQPQHF. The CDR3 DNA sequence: TGTGCCAGTAGTACAGGGGCGCGTAGCAATCAGCCCCAGCATTTT.

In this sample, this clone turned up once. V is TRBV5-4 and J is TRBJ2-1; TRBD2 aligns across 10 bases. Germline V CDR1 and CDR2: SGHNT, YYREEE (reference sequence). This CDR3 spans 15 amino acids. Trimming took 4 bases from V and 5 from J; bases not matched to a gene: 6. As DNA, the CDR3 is TGTGCCAGCAGCCTGTCTAGCGGGGGTCACAATGAGCAGTTCTTC. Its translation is CASSLSSGGHNEQFF.

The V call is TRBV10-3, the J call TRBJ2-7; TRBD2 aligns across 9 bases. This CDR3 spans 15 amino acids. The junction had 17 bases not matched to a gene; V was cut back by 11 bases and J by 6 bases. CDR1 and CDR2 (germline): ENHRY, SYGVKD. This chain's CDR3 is CAVKGGGATFGEQYF. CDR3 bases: TGTGCCGTCAAGGGCGGGGGGGCAACTTTTGGCGAGCAGTACTTC.

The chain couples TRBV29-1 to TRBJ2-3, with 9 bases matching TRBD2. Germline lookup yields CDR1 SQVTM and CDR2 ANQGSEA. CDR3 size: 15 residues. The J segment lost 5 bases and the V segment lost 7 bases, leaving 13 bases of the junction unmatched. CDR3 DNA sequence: TGCAGCGCCCTTCCCCTAGCGGGGCCCGGAGATACGCAGTATTTT. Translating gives CSALPLAGPGDTQYF.

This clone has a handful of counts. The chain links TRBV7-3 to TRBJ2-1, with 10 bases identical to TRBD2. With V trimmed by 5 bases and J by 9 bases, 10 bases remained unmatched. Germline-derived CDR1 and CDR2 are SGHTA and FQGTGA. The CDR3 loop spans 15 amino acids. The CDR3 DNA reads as TGTGCCAGCAGCCCTATGAGCGGGGGGGCTGGTGAGCAGTTCTTC. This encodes CASSPMSGGAGEQFF.

CDR3 sequence reads: CASSSRGHFNYGYTF. The CDR3 nucleotides read TGTGCCAGCAGCTCTAGGGGACACTTTAACTATGGCTACACCTTC. V is TRBV5-6 and J is TRBJ1-2; D might be TRBD1 (6 bases). V was cut by 3 bases and J by 1 base, with 13 bases left in between. CDR3 length: 15 amino acids. Germline V gene lookup returns CDR1 SGHDT and CDR2 YYEEEE.

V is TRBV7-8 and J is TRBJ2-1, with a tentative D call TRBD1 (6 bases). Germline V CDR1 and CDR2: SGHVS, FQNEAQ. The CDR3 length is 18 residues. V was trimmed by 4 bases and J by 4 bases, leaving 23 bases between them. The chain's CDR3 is CASSSSYFTGTLYNEQFF. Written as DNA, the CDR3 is TGTGCCAGCAGCTCCTCCTATTTTACCGGGACACTTTACAATGAGCAGTTCTTC.

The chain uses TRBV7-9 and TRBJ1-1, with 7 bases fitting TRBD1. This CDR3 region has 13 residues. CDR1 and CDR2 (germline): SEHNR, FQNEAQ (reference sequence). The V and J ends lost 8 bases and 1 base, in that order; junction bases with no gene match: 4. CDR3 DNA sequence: TGTGCCAGCGGACGACAGGGGAACACTGAAGCTTTCTTT. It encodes CASGRQGNTEAFF.

The CDR3 nucleotides read TGTGCCAGCAGCGCCGGGACTAGCGGGGCGGCTAGCACAGATACGCAGTATTTT. Protein product: CASSAGTSGAASTDTQYF. The chain joins TRBV9 to TRBJ2-3, with TRBD2 matching over 13 bases. The J segment lost 0 bases and the V segment lost 3 bases, leaving 7 bases of the junction unmatched. The CDR3 extends over 18 amino acids. CDR1 is SGDLS and CDR2 is YYNGEE in the germline V gene.

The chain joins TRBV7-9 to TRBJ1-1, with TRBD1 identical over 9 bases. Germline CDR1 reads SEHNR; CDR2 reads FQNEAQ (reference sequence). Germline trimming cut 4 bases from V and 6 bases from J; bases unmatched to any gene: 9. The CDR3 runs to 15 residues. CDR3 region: CASSSFGTGIPEAFF. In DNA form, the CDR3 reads TGTGCCAGCAGCTCGTTCGGGACAGGGATCCCTGAAGCTTTCTTT.

The CDR3 coding sequence is TGTGCCAGCAGTGTAAGTCCAACACCGAACACCGGGGAGCTGTTTTTT. It codes for CASSVSPTPNTGELFF. V usage is TRBV25-1 and J usage is TRBJ2-2, with D unclear. Germline-derived CDR1 and CDR2 are MGHDK and SYGVNS. This CDR3 is 16 amino acids long. V lost 4 bases and J 0 bases, leaving 12 bases between the germline ends.

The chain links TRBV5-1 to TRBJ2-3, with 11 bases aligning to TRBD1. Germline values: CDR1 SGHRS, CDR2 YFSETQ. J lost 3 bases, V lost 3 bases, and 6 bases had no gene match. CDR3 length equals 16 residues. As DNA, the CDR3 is TGCGCCAGCAGCTACTCCGGGACAGGGGGAACAGATACGCAGTATTTT. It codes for CASSYSGTGGTDTQYF.

The DNA for the CDR3 is TGCGCCAGCAGCTCACAGGGCGCGAGGGATTCACCCCTCCACTTT. It encodes CASSSQGARDSPLHF. The chain combines TRBV5-1 with TRBJ1-6, with a possible D match to TRBD1 (6 bases). V was pared by 3 bases and J by 8 bases, with 15 bases between. The CDR3 has 15 residues. The germline V gene encodes CDR1 SGHRS and CDR2 YFSETQ.

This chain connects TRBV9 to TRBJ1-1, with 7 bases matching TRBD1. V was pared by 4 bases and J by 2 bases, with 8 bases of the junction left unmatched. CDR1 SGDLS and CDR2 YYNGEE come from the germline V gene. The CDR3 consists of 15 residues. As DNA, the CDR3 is TGTGCCAGCAGCTTTACCCCAGGGGGAAACACTGAAGCTTTCTTT. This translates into CASSFTPGGNTEAFF.

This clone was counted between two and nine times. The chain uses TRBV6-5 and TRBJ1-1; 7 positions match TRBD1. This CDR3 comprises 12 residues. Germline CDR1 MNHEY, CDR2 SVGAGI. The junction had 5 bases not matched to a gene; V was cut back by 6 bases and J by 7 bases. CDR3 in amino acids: CASSYRGGEAFF. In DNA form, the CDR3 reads TGTGCCAGCAGCTACAGGGGCGGTGAAGCTTTCTTT.

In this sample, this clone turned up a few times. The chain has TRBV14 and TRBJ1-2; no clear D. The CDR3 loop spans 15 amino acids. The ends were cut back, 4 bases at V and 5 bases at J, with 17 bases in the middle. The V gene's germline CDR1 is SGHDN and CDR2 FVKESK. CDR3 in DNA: TGTGCCAGCAGCCTCGTAACCGGTCCGGGATATGGCTACACCTTC. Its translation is CASSLVTGPGYGYTF.

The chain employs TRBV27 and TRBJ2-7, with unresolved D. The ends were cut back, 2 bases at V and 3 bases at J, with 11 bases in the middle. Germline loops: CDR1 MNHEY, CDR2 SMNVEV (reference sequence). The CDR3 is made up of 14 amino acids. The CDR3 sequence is CASSLSPNNYEQYF. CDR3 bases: TGTGCCAGCAGTTTAAGCCCCAATAACTACGAGCAGTACTTC.

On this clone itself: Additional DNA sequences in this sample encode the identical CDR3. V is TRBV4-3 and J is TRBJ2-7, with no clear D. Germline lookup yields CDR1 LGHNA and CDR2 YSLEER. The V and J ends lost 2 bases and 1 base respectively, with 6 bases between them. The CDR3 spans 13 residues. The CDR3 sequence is CASSQRLSYEQYF. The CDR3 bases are TGCGCCAGCAGCCAACGGTTATCCTACGAGCAGTACTTC.

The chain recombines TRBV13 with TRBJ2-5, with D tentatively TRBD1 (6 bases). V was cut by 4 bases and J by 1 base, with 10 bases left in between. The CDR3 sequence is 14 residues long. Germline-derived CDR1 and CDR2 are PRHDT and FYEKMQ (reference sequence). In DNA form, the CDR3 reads TGTGCCAGCAGCTCAGAGGGGGTCCAAGAGACCCAGTACTTC. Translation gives CASSSEGVQETQYF.

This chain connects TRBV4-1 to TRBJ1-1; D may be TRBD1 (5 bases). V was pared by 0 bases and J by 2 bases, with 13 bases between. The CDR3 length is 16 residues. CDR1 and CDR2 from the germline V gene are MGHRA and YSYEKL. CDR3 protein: CASSQEETVPNTEAFF. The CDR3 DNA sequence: TGCGCCAGCAGCCAAGAGGAGACAGTCCCTAACACTGAAGCTTTCTTT.

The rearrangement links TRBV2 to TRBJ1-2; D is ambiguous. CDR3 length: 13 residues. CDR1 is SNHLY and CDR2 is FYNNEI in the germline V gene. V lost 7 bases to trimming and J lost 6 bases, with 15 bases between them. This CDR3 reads CASISERADGYTF. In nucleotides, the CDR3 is TGTGCCAGCATTTCAGAGAGGGCGGATGGCTACACCTTC. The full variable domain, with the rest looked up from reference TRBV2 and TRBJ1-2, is EPEVTQTPSHQVTQMGQEVILRCVPISNHLYFYWYRQILGQKVEFLVSFYNNEISEKSEIFDDQFSVERPDGSNFTLKIRSTKLEDSAMYFCASISERADGYTFGSGTRLTVV.

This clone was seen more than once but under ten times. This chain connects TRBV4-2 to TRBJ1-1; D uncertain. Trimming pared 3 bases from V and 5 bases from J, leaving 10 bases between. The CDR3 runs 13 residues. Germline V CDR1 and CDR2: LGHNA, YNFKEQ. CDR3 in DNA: TGTGCCAGCAGCCAGAGAGGAGAAACTGAAGCTTTCTTT. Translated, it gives CASSQRGETEAFF.

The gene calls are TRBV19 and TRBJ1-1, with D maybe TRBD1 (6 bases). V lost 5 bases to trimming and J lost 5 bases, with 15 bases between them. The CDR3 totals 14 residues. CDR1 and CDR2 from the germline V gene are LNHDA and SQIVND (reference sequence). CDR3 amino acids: CASSGFDRRTEAFF. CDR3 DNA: TGTGCCAGTAGTGGGTTCGACAGGAGGACTGAAGCTTTCTTT.

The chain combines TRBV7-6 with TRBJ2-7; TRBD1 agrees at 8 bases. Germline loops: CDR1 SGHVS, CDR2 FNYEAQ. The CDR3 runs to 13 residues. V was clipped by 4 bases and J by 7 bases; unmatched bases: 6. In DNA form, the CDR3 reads TGTGCCAGCAGCTATCAGGGGGCGGGGGAGCAGTACTTC. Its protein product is CASSYQGAGEQYF.

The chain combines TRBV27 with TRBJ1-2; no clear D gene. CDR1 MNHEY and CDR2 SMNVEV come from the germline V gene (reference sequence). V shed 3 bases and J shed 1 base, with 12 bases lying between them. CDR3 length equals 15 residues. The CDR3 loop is CASSLGPLGNYGYTF. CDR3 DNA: TGTGCCAGCAGTTTGGGCCCTCTCGGTAACTATGGCTACACCTTC.

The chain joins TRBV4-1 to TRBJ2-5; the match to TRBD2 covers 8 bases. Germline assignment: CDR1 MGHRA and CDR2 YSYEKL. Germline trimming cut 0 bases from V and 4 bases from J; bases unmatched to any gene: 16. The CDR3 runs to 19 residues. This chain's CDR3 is CASSQDVGTSYGERETQYF. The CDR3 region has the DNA TGCGCCAGCAGCCAAGATGTGGGGACTAGTTACGGGGAGCGAGAGACCCAGTACTTC.

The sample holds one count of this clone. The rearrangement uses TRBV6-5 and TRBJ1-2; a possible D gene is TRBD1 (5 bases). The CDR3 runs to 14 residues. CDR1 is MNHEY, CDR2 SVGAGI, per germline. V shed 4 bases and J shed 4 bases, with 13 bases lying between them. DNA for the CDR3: TGTGCCAGCAGTTCCGACAGCTCCTTCTATGGCTACACCTTC. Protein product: CASSSDSSFYGYTF.